Presented here are 17 T cell receptor beta chains from one specimen sequenced in a study of cytomegalovirus exposure and HLA in healthy donors. The PCR contained 60 Vbeta and 13 Jbeta primers. Assay: immunoSEQ multiplex PCR; the TCRdb copy retains only in-frame clones and omits some. The sample includes 100,000 to 150,000 clones, approximately 74% seen only once; the top ten take approximately 3.9%. The sample taken for sequencing was PBMCs. The receptors come from a man aged 35-49 years in good health and CMV-seropositive.

The chain has TRBV27 and TRBJ2-7; TRBD2 matches at 9 bases. Germline loops: CDR1 MNHEY, CDR2 SMNVEV (reference sequence). CDR3 length equals 14 residues. The J segment lost 7 bases and the V segment lost 2 bases, leaving 6 bases of the junction unmatched. CDR3: CASSLLAGGREQYF. The CDR3 coding sequence is TGTGCCAGCAGTTTACTGGCGGGAGGGAGGGAGCAGTACTTC.

This chain joins TRBV5-5 and TRBJ2-3, with 11 bases identical to TRBD1. With 2 bases clipped from V and 1 base from J, the junction kept 3 bases outside the gene matches. The CDR3 loop spans 16 amino acids. Germline-derived CDR1 and CDR2 are SGHKS and YYEKEE (reference sequence). CDR3 region: CASSFRDRGGTDTQYF. The CDR3 region has the DNA TGTGCCAGCAGCTTCCGGGACAGGGGGGGCACAGATACGCAGTATTTT.

The rearrangement links TRBV7-9 to TRBJ2-1; TRBD2 matches at 10 bases. Trimming removed 5 bases from V and 0 bases from J; junction bases left unmatched: 10. The CDR3 has 18 amino acids. Looked up from germline, CDR1 is SEHNR and CDR2 is FQNEAQ (reference sequence). The CDR3 DNA reads TGTGCCAGCAGCCCTCAGCCGTCTAGCGGGGGCTCCTACAATGAGCAGTTCTTC. Encoded protein: CASSPQPSSGGSYNEQFF.

The chain is built from TRBV14 and TRBJ2-6, with D hard to call. This CDR3 has 16 amino acids. Trimming shortened V by 0 bases and J by 3 bases, and 9 bases separated the two germline ends. Germline V gene data show CDR1 as SGHDN and CDR2 as FVKESK. For the CDR3, the DNA is TGTGCCAGCAGCCAAGATTTTGGCTTTGGGGCCAACGTCCTGACTTTC. Amino acid sequence: CASSQDFGFGANVLTF.

This clone was seen a few times. The genes are TRBV7-6 and TRBJ1-5; D uncertain. Germline V gene lookup returns CDR1 SGHVS and CDR2 FNYEAQ. V was pared by 2 bases and J by 2 bases, with 13 bases between. The CDR3 contains 16 residues. Written as DNA, the CDR3 is TGTGCCAGCAGCTTATTCTCTCGGGGTGGCAATCAGCCCCAGCATTTT. Its protein product is CASSLFSRGGNQPQHF.

The chain joins TRBV7-8 to TRBJ1-5; TRBD1 matches at 7 bases. The V gene end was trimmed by 4 bases and the J gene end by 0 bases; junction bases not matched to a gene: 6. Germline V gene sequence: CDR1 SGHVS, CDR2 FQNEAQ. The CDR3 has 16 amino acids. The CDR3 DNA reads TGTGCCAGCAGCTGGGGGACAGTCTCTAGCAATCAGCCCCAGCATTTT. Translation gives CASSWGTVSSNQPQHF.

The CDR3: CASSPRTPATNEKLFF. The DNA for the CDR3 is TGTGCCAGCAGCCCCAGGACACCTGCAACTAATGAAAAACTGTTTTTT. This chain connects TRBV7-6 to TRBJ1-4, with D possibly TRBD1 on 5 matching bases. With 5 bases removed from V and 0 bases from J, the gap between germline ends came to 13 bases. Germline CDR1 SGHVS, CDR2 FNYEAQ. The CDR3 totals 16 residues.

V usage is TRBV18 and J usage is TRBJ2-7; D may be TRBD2 (5 bases). Trimming took 3 bases from V and 3 from J, leaving 12 bases between them. In germline, CDR1 is KGHSH, CDR2 LQKENI. This CDR3 spans 14 amino acids. The CDR3 protein is CASSPGGSFYEQYF. As DNA, the CDR3 is TGTGCCAGCTCACCTGGCGGGTCCTTCTACGAGCAGTACTTC.

The J gene is TRBJ1-2, the V gene TRBV5-1; D is possibly TRBD1 (6 bases). This CDR3 region has 18 residues. The V gene lost 1 base and the J gene lost 2 bases, with 21 bases spanning the gap. CDR1 and CDR2 (germline): SGHRS, YFSETQ. The CDR3 is CASSLTGSKGSSNYGYTF. DNA for the CDR3: TGCGCCAGCAGCTTGACAGGGTCCAAGGGTTCGTCGAACTATGGCTACACCTTC.

The sample holds a few counts of this clone. This sequence joins TRBV21-1 and TRBJ2-1; the table assigns TRBD2, which was not confirmed against the DNA. TRBV21-1 is a listed pseudogene. CDR3 length: 13 amino acids. CDR3 in DNA: TGTGCCAGCAGGGTCGGCGGGGACAATGAGCAGTTCTTC. Translating it yields CASRVGGDNEQFF.

The rearrangement joins TRBV27 to TRBJ2-1, with D unclear. CDR3 length: 13 amino acids. The V end was cut by 3 bases, the J end by 10 bases, with 13 bases between. The germline V gene has CDR1 MNHEY and CDR2 SMNVEV (reference sequence). The CDR3 DNA follows: TGTGCCAGCAGTTTGGGCCCCAATCTCGAGCAGTTCTTC. Protein product: CASSLGPNLEQFF.

This clone has just one count. The DNA for the CDR3 is TGTGCCAGCAGTGACATCCCCTCTGGGGCCAACGTCCTGACTTTC. Translating gives CASSDIPSGANVLTF. This chain links TRBV6-1 with TRBJ2-6; the D is unclear. Germline V gene data show CDR1 as MNHNS and CDR2 as SASEGT. Trimming stripped 3 bases from V and 0 bases from J, with 6 bases between. The CDR3 contains 15 residues.

The chain joins TRBV20-1 to TRBJ2-5, with a tentative D call TRBD1 (5 bases). Trimming removed 5 bases at V and 9 bases at J, with 13 bases between. The CDR3 extends over 11 amino acids. CDR1 and CDR2 from the germline V gene are DFQATT and SNEGSKA (reference sequence). CDR3 loop: CSAALLGAQYF. CDR3 DNA sequence: TGCAGTGCTGCGCTCCTAGGGGCCCAGTACTTC.

This chain uses TRBV15 with TRBJ2-1; 9 bases agree with TRBD1. The junction had 10 bases not matched to a gene; V was cut back by 2 bases and J by 5 bases. Germline values: CDR1 LNHNV, CDR2 YYDKDF (reference sequence). This CDR3 has 17 amino acids. CDR3 loop: CATSRRTGTGSNNEQFF. The DNA of the CDR3 is TGTGCCACCAGCAGACGTACCGGGACAGGGTCAAACAATGAGCAGTTCTTC.

The rearrangement joins TRBV7-8 to TRBJ2-2; a weak D match, TRBD2 (5 bases). The germline CDR1 and CDR2 sequences are SGHVS and FQNEAQ. V was pared by 0 bases and J by 2 bases, with 7 bases between. The length of the CDR3 is 15 residues. The CDR3, as DNA: TGTGCCAGCAGCTTAGCTAGCGCCAACACCGGGGAGCTGTTTTTT. Amino acid sequence: CASSLASANTGELFF.

CDR3 DNA: TGTGCCAGCAGCTTAGGGACAGGGGACGAAAAACTGTTTTTT. Protein product: CASSLGTGDEKLFF. The chain employs TRBV11-2 and TRBJ1-4; 9 positions agree with TRBD1. The V and J ends lost 1 base and 8 bases, in that order; junction bases with no gene match: 2. The CDR3 contains 14 residues. Germline V lookup: CDR1 SGHAT, CDR2 FQNNGV.

Here the CDR3 DNA reads TGTGCCAGCAGCTTGTGGCGGGGGCCCCAAACAGATACGCAGTATTTT. Translated: CASSLWRGPQTDTQYF. V gene TRBV5-6 combines with J gene TRBJ2-3; a possible D gene is TRBD2 (7 bases). Germline CDR1 is SGHDT and CDR2 is YYEEEE. CDR3 size: 16 residues. Trimming removed 1 base at V and 3 bases at J, with 15 bases between.